What follows are 20 T cell receptor beta chains derived from one specimen sequenced in a study of T cell repertoires in cytomegalovirus infection. No antigen has been identified for these receptors. TCRdb re-called the reads with MiXCR, one entry per CDR3 protein. The repertoire consists of about 890,000 distinct CDR3 sequences, with around 30% occurring once and the leading ten covering more than 12%. Here the sequenced sample was cultured CD8+ T cells from PBMCs, taken from culture after CMV antigen stimulation. The receptors here all came from a human donor in good health (CMV status not recorded). Some clones in this sample may be carry-over from other donors' samples.

The rearrangement joins TRBV12-5 to TRBJ2-3, with a tentative D call TRBD2 (5 bases). The CDR3 has 15 amino acids. The V gene's germline CDR1 is LGHNT and CDR2 FRNRAP. V lost 7 bases, J lost 2 bases, and 16 bases lay in between. The DNA for the CDR3 is TGTGCTAGTGCCCCTGGCGGGTCCTACACAGATACGCAGTATTTT. Translating gives CASAPGGSYTDTQYF. Filled out from reference TRBV12-5 and TRBJ2-3, the complete variable domain reads DARVTQTPRHKVTEMGQEVTMRCQPILGHNTVFWYRQTMMQGLELLAYFRNRAPLDDSGMPKDRFSAEMPDATLATLKIQPSEPRDSAVYFCASAPGGSYTDTQYFGPGTRLTVL.

This clonotype has a count of ten or more. V usage is TRBV7-6 and J usage is TRBJ2-7, with D tentatively TRBD2 (7 bases). The CDR3 covers 14 residues. Germline assignment: CDR1 SGHVS and CDR2 FNYEAQ. Between the trimmed V and J ends, which lost 1 base and 5 bases, there was a span of 12 bases. The DNA of the CDR3 is TGTGCCAGCAGCTTAGGAGGGGGGGGAAACGAGCAGTACTTC. The encoded protein is CASSLGGGGNEQYF.

V gene TRBV7-3 combines with J gene TRBJ1-1, with D unclear. The germline CDR1 and CDR2 sequences are SGHTA and FQGTGA. V shed 9 bases and J shed 0 bases, with 8 bases lying between them. CDR3 length: 12 amino acids. CDR3 coding DNA: TGTGCCAGACAAGAAGTGAACACTGAAGCTTTCTTT. Translating gives CARQEVNTEAFF.

There are many counts of this clonotype. The CDR3 loop is CASSNPYTDTQYF. DNA for the CDR3: TGTGCCAGCAGCAACCCATACACAGATACGCAGTATTTT. The rearrangement joins TRBV7-9 to TRBJ2-3; D gene ambiguous. Trimming cost V 5 bases and J 2 bases, with 8 bases left between them. Germline V gene lookup returns CDR1 SEHNR and CDR2 FQNEAQ (reference sequence). The CDR3 sequence is 13 residues long.

V usage is TRBV29-1 and J usage is TRBJ2-3, with TRBD2 matching over 10 bases. The V gene end was trimmed by 6 bases and the J gene end by 0 bases; junction bases not matched to a gene: 18. The CDR3 sequence is 19 residues long. CDR1 is SQVTM and CDR2 is ANQGSEA in the germline V gene. The CDR3 DNA sequence: TGCAGCGTAGCCGGTTCGCTAGCGGGGGCGAAACCTAGCACAGATACGCAGTATTTT. Translating gives CSVAGSLAGAKPSTDTQYF.

This chain uses TRBV9 with TRBJ2-2, with 9 nucleotides matching TRBD2. Trimming at V came to 6 bases and at J to 4 bases, leaving 10 bases not matched to a gene. The V gene's germline CDR1 is SGDLS and CDR2 YYNGEE. The CDR3 is 16 residues long. This CDR3 reads CASKPPAGGSTGELFF. The DNA of the CDR3 is TGTGCCAGCAAACCCCCCGCGGGGGGGTCCACCGGGGAGCTGTTTTTT.

Ten or more counts support this clonotype. The chain recombines TRBV19 with TRBJ2-7; 7 bases are shared with TRBD1. The CDR3 length is 14 residues. V dropped 5 bases and J dropped 1; count of bases not matched to a gene: 5. Looked up from germline, CDR1 is LNHDA and CDR2 is SQIVND (reference sequence). The CDR3 region is CASSRQGRSYEQYF. CDR3 sequence (DNA): TGTGCCAGTAGTCGACAGGGAAGGTCCTACGAGCAGTACTTC. Using reference TRBV19 and TRBJ2-7 for the parts outside the CDR3, the full variable domain is DGGITQSPKYLFRKEGQNVTLSCEQNLNHDAMYWYRQDPGQGLRLIYYSQIVNDFQKGDIAEGYSVSREKKESFPLTVTSAQKNPTAFYLCASSRQGRSYEQYFGPGTRLTVT.

The gene calls are TRBV30 and TRBJ1-2; no clear D. In germline, CDR1 is GTSNPN, CDR2 SVGIG (reference sequence). This CDR3 is built from 16 residues. Trimming pared 4 bases from V and 2 bases from J, leaving 20 bases between. CDR3 DNA: TGTGCCTGGAAGCGGACTCGGCGGAGACTAAACTATGGCTACACCTTC. It codes for CAWKRTRRRLNYGYTF.

This rearrangement joins TRBV4-1 to TRBJ2-1; the D call may be TRBD1 or TRBD2 (6 bases each). Trimming took off 6 bases at V and 0 bases at J, with 18 bases between the two ends. The CDR3 has 17 amino acids. Germline V gives CDR1 MGHRA, CDR2 YSYEKL. The CDR3 coding sequence is TGCGCCAGCAGTCTAAGGGGGGCTCCCAGCTCCTACAATGAGCAGTTCTTC. This encodes CASSLRGAPSSYNEQFF.

This clonotype was observed many times. The rearrangement uses TRBV7-2 and TRBJ2-1, with TRBD2 matching over 11 bases. Unmatched junction bases numbered 10, after V lost 5 bases and J lost 7 bases. The CDR3 has 16 residues. CDR1 is SGHTA, CDR2 FQGNSA, per germline. The CDR3 DNA follows: TGTGCCAGCAGCGAAGTGCTAGCGGGGGGTGGGAATGAGCAGTTCTTC. As protein: CASSEVLAGGGNEQFF.

In its sample, this clonotype was seen a few times. The chain couples TRBV20-1 to TRBJ2-1, with D possibly being TRBD2 (6 bases). The CDR3 spans 11 residues. Trimming took off 5 bases at V and 10 bases at J, with 12 bases between the two ends. Germline V gives CDR1 DFQATT, CDR2 SNEGSKA (reference sequence). CDR3 protein: CSAGGAREQFF. CDR3 nucleotides: TGCAGTGCTGGCGGGGCGCGAGAGCAGTTCTTC.

This clonotype was seen a handful of times. V usage is TRBV4-2 and J usage is TRBJ1-1; D is uncertain. The CDR3 spans 19 residues. Trimming took 3 bases from V and 8 from J, leaving 31 bases between them. Germline CDR1 LGHNA, CDR2 YNFKEQ. The CDR3 DNA reads as TGTGCCAGCAGCCAGCGTTTAACTCCAGGCTCGGAAGACTACGCGGAAGCTTTCTTT. It yields the protein CASSQRLTPGSEDYAEAFF.

This clonotype was recorded many times. V gene TRBV7-3 combines with J gene TRBJ2-3, with 12 bases lining up with TRBD2. Germline values: CDR1 SGHTA, CDR2 FQGTGA. V lost 3 bases to trimming and J lost 4 bases; unmatched junction nucleotides: 5. The CDR3 sequence is 16 residues long. As DNA, the CDR3 is TGTGCCAGCAGCTTCGAACTAGCGGGGGGCTCAGATACGCAGTATTTT. Encoded protein: CASSFELAGGSDTQYF.

This clonotype was counted a few times. This chain joins TRBV6-5 and TRBJ2-1; TRBD1 is a possible D gene (6 bases). Germline V lookup: CDR1 MNHEY, CDR2 SVGAGI. CDR3 length: 14 residues. V lost 5 bases and J 4 bases, leaving 12 bases between the germline ends. DNA for the CDR3: TGTGCCAGCAGTCTCGAGGGACATTACAATGAGCAGTTCTTC. Its translation is CASSLEGHYNEQFF.

V is TRBV6-5 and J is TRBJ2-7; tentative D call: TRBD1 (6 bases). The germline V gene encodes CDR1 MNHEY and CDR2 SVGAGI. The CDR3 covers 15 residues. V lost 0 bases and J lost 0, with 9 bases in between. The CDR3 bases are TGTGCCAGCAGTTACTCCCGACAGGACTCCTACGAGCAGTACTTC. Amino acid sequence: CASSYSRQDSYEQYF.

In this sample, this clonotype turned up a few times. The chain has TRBV12-3 or TRBV12-4 and TRBJ2-2, with D possibly called TRBD1 or TRBD2 (5 bases each). V lost 6 bases to trimming and J lost 1 base, with 12 bases between them. CDR3 length: 15 residues. CDR3 sequence reads: CASRAGTENTGELFF. Here the CDR3 DNA reads TGTGCCAGCAGGGCCGGGACCGAGAACACCGGGGAGCTGTTTTTT.

This clonotype was detected a few times. The chain has TRBV4-1 and TRBJ2-3, with a tentative D call TRBD1 (6 bases). The V end lost 3 bases, the J end lost 0 bases, and 13 bases lay between the germline ends. Germline lookup yields CDR1 MGHRA and CDR2 YSYEKL. The CDR3 extends over 16 amino acids. The CDR3 loop is CASSHGQGRSTDTQYF. As DNA, the CDR3 is TGCGCCAGCAGCCACGGTCAGGGGCGGAGCACAGATACGCAGTATTTT.

The rearrangement joins TRBV7-8 to TRBJ1-5, with D uncertain. The length of the CDR3 is 13 residues. Germline-derived CDR1 and CDR2 are SGHVS and FQNEAQ. Trimming cost V 5 bases and J 4 bases, with 9 bases left between them. The CDR3: CASSESGNQPQHF. CDR3 sequence (DNA): TGTGCCAGCAGCGAGTCGGGGAATCAGCCCCAGCATTTT.

The chain has TRBV6-5 and TRBJ1-1; 7 bases align to TRBD1. The CDR3 is made up of 17 amino acids. Germline-derived CDR1 and CDR2 are MNHEY and SVGAGI. V trimming: 7 bases; J trimming: 6 bases; junction bases outside the gene matches: 20. Written as DNA, the CDR3 is TGTGCCAGCATCACCAGGGGGTTCGGACCTATGGAAGCTGAAGCTTTCTTT. Protein product: CASITRGFGPMEAEAFF.

This clonotype was picked up a small number of times. This rearrangement joins TRBV12-3 or TRBV12-4 to TRBJ1-6; D unclear. V shed 3 bases and J shed 0 bases, with 15 bases lying between them. The CDR3 covers 18 residues. The CDR3 loop is CASSFWLHEDSYNSPLHF. The CDR3 bases are TGTGCCAGCAGTTTTTGGCTTCACGAGGACTCCTATAATTCACCCCTCCACTTT.